A selection of T cell receptor beta chains follows, all from one sample in a study of blood T cells in healthy people across ages. TCRdb redid the calling of the 5' RACE reads with MiXCR, one entry per CDR3 protein. The table has over 600,000 distinct CDR3 sequences, just over 55% seen once. The sample taken for sequencing was blood. The receptor source for this set is a man between 40 and 49 years old in good health. The CDR3 runs from the conserved cysteine through the conserved F or W. The D gene is left open where the match is weak. Clone sizes are given selectively: once, few, many, or a class where the clone is expanded.

j_gene,abundance,v_gene,d_gene,len,CDR3nt,CDR3aa
TRBJ2-7,-,TRBV7-3,-,10,TGTGCCAGCAGCCCGCGGGGCCAGTACTTC,CASSPRGQYF
TRBJ2-3,-,TRBV24-1,-,15,TGTGCCACCAGTGATGGCAGGAAACGCACAGATACGCAGTATTTT,CATSDGRKRTDTQYF
TRBJ1-1,-,TRBV11-1,-,16,TGTGCCAGCAGCCCAAGGACGGGTTGGGGGAACACTGAAGCTTTCTTT,CASSPRTGWGNTEAFF
TRBJ1-2,few,TRBV7-3,TRBD1,15,TGTGCCAGCAGCTCAACAGGGGGCGCTTTCTATGGCTACACCTTC,CASSSTGGAFYGYTF
TRBJ2-1,-,TRBV15,-,14,TGTGCCACCAGCAGCCCTAGTGCGGACAATGAGCAGTTCTTC,CATSSPSADNEQFF
TRBJ2-5,-,TRBV12-3/TRBV12-4,-,14,TGTGCCAGCAGTTTCCATCTAGGCCAAGAGACCCAGTACTTC,CASSFHLGQETQYF
TRBJ2-1,-,TRBV28,-,12,TGTGCCAGCAGTTTCTGGGAGAATGAGCAGTTCTTC,CASSFWENEQFF
TRBJ2-1,few,TRBV28,-,14,TGTGCCAGCGTTGGGACACCCTCCTACAATGAGCAGTTCTTC,CASVGTPSYNEQFF
TRBJ1-6,-,TRBV7-8,-,13,TGTGCCAGCAGCCCAGCGGACTATTCACCCCTCCACTTT,CASSPADYSPLHF
TRBJ2-6,few,TRBV6-5,-,15,TGTGCCAGCAGCGCAGGGTACTCTGGGGCCAACGTCCTGACTTTC,CASSAGYSGANVLTF
TRBJ2-1,-,TRBV6-6,-,13,TGTGCCAGCAGTTACAGCCGGGACGGCCATCAGTTCTTC,CASSYSRDGHQFF
TRBJ1-2,-,TRBV7-2,-,13,TGTGCCAGCAGCGTATATTTCAATGATGGCTACACCTTC,CASSVYFNDGYTF